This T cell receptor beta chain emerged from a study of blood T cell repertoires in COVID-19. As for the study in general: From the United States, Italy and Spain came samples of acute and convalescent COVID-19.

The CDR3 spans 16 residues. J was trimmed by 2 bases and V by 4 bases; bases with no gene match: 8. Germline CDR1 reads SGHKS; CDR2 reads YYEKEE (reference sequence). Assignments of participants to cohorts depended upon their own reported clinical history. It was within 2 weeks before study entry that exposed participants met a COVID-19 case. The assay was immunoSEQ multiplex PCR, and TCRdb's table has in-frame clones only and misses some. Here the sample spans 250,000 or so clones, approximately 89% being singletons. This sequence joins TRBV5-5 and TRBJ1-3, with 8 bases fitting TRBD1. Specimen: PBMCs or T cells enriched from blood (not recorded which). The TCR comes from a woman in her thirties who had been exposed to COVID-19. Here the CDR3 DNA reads TGTGCCAGCAGCCCCTACGCGGACAGGGCTGGAAACACCATATATTTT. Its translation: CASSPYADRAGNTIYF.